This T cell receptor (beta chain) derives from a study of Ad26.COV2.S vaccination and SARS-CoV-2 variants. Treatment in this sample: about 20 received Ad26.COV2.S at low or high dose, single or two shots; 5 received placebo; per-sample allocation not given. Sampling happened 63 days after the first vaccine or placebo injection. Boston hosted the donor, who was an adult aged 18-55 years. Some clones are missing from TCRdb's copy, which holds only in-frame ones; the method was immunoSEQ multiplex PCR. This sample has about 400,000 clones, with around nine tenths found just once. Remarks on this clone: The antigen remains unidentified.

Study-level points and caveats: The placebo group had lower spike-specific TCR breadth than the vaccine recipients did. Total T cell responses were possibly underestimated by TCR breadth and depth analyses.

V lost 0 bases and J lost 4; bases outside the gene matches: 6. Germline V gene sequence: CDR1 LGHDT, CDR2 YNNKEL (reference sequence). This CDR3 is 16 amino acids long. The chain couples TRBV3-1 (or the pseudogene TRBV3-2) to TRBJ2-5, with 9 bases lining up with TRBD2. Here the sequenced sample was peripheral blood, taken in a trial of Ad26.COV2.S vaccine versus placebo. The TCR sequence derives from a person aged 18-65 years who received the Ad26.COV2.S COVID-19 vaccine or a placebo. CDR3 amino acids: CASSQDLDSGRETQYF. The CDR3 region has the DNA TGTGCCAGCAGCCAAGATCTCGATAGCGGGAGAGAGACCCAGTACTTC.